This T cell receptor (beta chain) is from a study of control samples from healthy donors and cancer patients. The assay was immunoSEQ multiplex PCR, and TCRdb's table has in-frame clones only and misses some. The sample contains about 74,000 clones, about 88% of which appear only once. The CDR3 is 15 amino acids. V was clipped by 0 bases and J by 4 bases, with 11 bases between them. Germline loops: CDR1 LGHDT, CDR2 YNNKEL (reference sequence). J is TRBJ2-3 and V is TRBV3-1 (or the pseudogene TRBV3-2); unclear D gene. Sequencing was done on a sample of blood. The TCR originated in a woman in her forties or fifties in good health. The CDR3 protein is CASSQDRKVADTQYF. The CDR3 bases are TGTGCCAGCAGCCAAGATCGAAAAGTCGCAGATACGCAGTATTTT.